These 31 T cell receptor beta chains were all obtained from the same sample, sequenced in a study of early T cells in non-severe SARS-CoV-2 infection. Each CDR3 protein is one row after TCRdb ran MiXCR on the 5' RACE reads. The table has 53,000 or so distinct CDR3 sequences, 9.5% to 15% seen once. This specimen was whole blood, taken at baseline. The source is an adult who was a healthcare worker with PCR-confirmed SARS-CoV-2 infection or an uninfected control (not recorded which).

The chain recombines TRBV6-1 with TRBJ1-5, with D maybe TRBD1 (5 bases). The germline V gene has CDR1 MNHNS and CDR2 SASEGT. The CDR3 totals 15 residues. Trimming took 6 bases from V and 1 from J, leaving 13 bases between them. The CDR3 DNA sequence: TGTGCCAGCAGGCTCCGACAGACAAGCAATCAGCCCCAGCATTTT. Its protein is CASRLRQTSNQPQHF.

The genes are TRBV5-1 and TRBJ2-7; D unresolved. Per the germline V gene, CDR1 is SGHRS and CDR2 is YFSETQ. The germline V and J ends were trimmed by 3 bases and 3 bases, with 16 bases remaining between them. This CDR3 comprises 15 residues. This CDR3 reads CASSSAGLQSYEQYF. In DNA, the CDR3 is TGCGCCAGCAGCTCGGCCGGGTTACAGAGCTACGAGCAGTACTTC.

This rearrangement joins TRBV6-5 to TRBJ1-5, with 9 bases identical to TRBD1. The CDR3 is 15 amino acids. The germline gives CDR1 MNHEY, CDR2 SVGAGI. Germline trimming cut 5 bases from V and 7 bases from J; bases unmatched to any gene: 9. CDR3 coding DNA: TGTGCCAGCAGTGACAACAGGGGGCTGGGCCAGCCCCAGCATTTT. Translated, it gives CASSDNRGLGQPQHF.

This clonotype appeared a few times. This chain joins TRBV28 and TRBJ2-2, with D maybe TRBD2 (5 bases). The germline gives CDR1 MDHEN, CDR2 SYDVKM. This CDR3 comprises 13 residues. The CDR3 coding sequence is TGTGGCGTGGGAGTTCCGAACACCGGGGAGCTGTTTTTT. It is translated as CGVGVPNTGELFF.

This clonotype is classed as medium-sized. The rearrangement joins TRBV20-1 to TRBJ1-2; tentative D call: TRBD1 (5 bases). The germline V and J ends were trimmed by 0 bases and 2 bases, with 16 bases remaining between them. This CDR3 is 16 amino acids long. Germline values: CDR1 DFQATT, CDR2 SNEGSKA (reference sequence). The CDR3 spells CSARDGTMGPNYGYTF. CDR3 DNA sequence: TGCAGTGCTAGAGATGGGACTATGGGGCCAAACTATGGCTACACCTTC.

This chain uses TRBV28 with TRBJ1-2; 8 bases match TRBD1. Germline CDR1 and CDR2: MDHEN and SYDVKM. The J segment lost 2 bases and the V segment lost 5 bases, leaving 4 bases of the junction unmatched. This CDR3 comprises 14 residues. CDR3 nucleotides: TGTGCCAGCAGTCAACAGGGGGACAACTATGGCTACACCTTC. It translates to CASSQQGDNYGYTF.

This clonotype appeared a few times. This rearrangement joins TRBV27 to TRBJ2-2; weak D call: TRBD1 (6 bases). The germline gives CDR1 MNHEY, CDR2 SMNVEV (reference sequence). CDR3 length: 15 residues. The germline V and J ends were trimmed by 2 bases and 3 bases, with 10 bases remaining between them. The CDR3 protein is CASSLRTEDTGELFF. The CDR3 DNA reads TGTGCCAGCAGTTTAAGGACAGAGGACACCGGGGAGCTGTTTTTT.

The rearrangement joins TRBV29-1 to TRBJ1-1, with a possible D match to TRBD1 (5 bases). From germline, CDR1 is SQVTM and CDR2 ANQGSEA. There are 11 residues in the CDR3. The CDR3 nucleotides read TGCGGAACGGGGGGAAACACTGAAGCTTTCTTT. Translating it yields CGTGGNTEAFF.

This rearrangement joins TRBV7-2 to TRBJ2-7; D may be TRBD1 or TRBD2 (6 bases each). This CDR3 is built from 12 residues. V dropped 3 bases and J dropped 6 bases, with 9 bases sitting between them. Germline V CDR1 and CDR2: SGHTA, FQGNSA. CDR3 in amino acids: CASSFSGAEQYF. The CDR3 DNA follows: TGTGCCAGCAGCTTCTCGGGGGCCGAGCAGTACTTC.

The rearrangement joins TRBV10-1 to TRBJ2-1, with 8 bases identical to TRBD1. This CDR3 has 15 residues. Germline V gene sequence: CDR1 WNHNN, CDR2 SYGVQD (reference sequence). The junction had 5 bases not matched to a gene; V was cut back by 2 bases and J by 5 bases. The chain's CDR3 is CASSEAGGMNNEQFF. CDR3 in DNA: TGCGCCAGCAGTGAGGCAGGGGGCATGAACAATGAGCAGTTCTTC.

The rearrangement joins TRBV7-6 to TRBJ2-1; 8 bases are shared with TRBD2. CDR3 size: 16 residues. V shed 1 base and J 7 bases; nucleotides not matched to a gene: 9. The germline V gene has CDR1 SGHVS and CDR2 FNYEAQ. The CDR3 reads CASSLVGSGKVNEQFF. Here the CDR3 DNA reads TGTGCCAGCAGCTTAGTCGGTAGCGGGAAGGTAAATGAGCAGTTCTTC.

The CDR3 coding sequence is TGTGCCAGCAGCCCCCCGGGGGGGCTCTATGGCTACACCTTC. Protein: CASSPPGGLYGYTF. The chain combines TRBV14 with TRBJ1-2; D perhaps matches TRBD1 (6 bases). The germline CDR1 and CDR2 sequences are SGHDN and FVKESK. The CDR3 covers 14 residues. Trimming left V 4 bases short and J 4 bases short, with 13 bases between.

The sample holds a few counts of this clonotype. The chain couples TRBV29-1 to TRBJ2-1; TRBD2 might be the D (5 bases). V lost 8 bases and J 5 bases, leaving 7 bases between the germline ends. Germline loops: CDR1 SQVTM, CDR2 ANQGSEA. The CDR3 spans 10 residues. CDR3 nucleotide sequence: TGCAGCCCGAGGGACAATGAGCAGTTCTTC. This codes for CSPRDNEQFF.

This chain links TRBV6-5 with TRBJ2-7; 10 bases are a match to TRBD1. Germline-derived CDR1 and CDR2 are MNHEY and SVGAGI. J gave up 2 bases and V 5 bases, and 3 bases lay outside the gene matches. This CDR3 spans 14 amino acids. The CDR3 loop reads CASSEGQGTYEQYF. CDR3 sequence (DNA): TGTGCCAGCAGTGAGGGACAGGGGACCTACGAGCAGTACTTC.

This clonotype was detected only a few times. The V gene is TRBV12-3 or TRBV12-4, the J gene TRBJ2-7; tentatively, D is TRBD1 (6 bases). The CDR3 contains 14 residues. The ends were cut back, 5 bases at V and 0 bases at J, with 11 bases in the middle. CDR3 sequence reads: CASSSRGFSYEQYF. The CDR3 DNA sequence: TGTGCCAGCAGTAGCAGGGGTTTCTCCTACGAGCAGTACTTC.

V gene TRBV5-1 combines with J gene TRBJ2-1; 11 nucleotides agree with TRBD2. CDR3 size: 15 residues. The germline V gene encodes CDR1 SGHRS and CDR2 YFSETQ. Trimming at V came to 0 bases and at J to 8 bases, leaving 4 bases not matched to a gene. The DNA of the CDR3 is TGCGCCAGCAGCTTGGAGGGACTAGCGGCCCATGAGCAGTTCTTC. It specifies CASSLEGLAAHEQFF.

This clonotype was counted between two and nine times. The J gene is TRBJ2-7, the V gene TRBV28, with D unresolved. The V end was cut by 3 bases, the J end by 7 bases, with 7 bases between. CDR3 length equals 11 residues. In germline, CDR1 is MDHEN, CDR2 SYDVKM. CDR3 in DNA: TGTGCCAGCAGTTTGGCGAGAGAGCAGTACTTC. Its translation is CASSLAREQYF. Filled out from reference TRBV28 and TRBJ2-7, the complete variable domain reads DVKVTQSSRYLVKRTGEKVFLECVQDMDHENMFWYRQDPGLGLRLIYFSYDVKMKEKGDIPEGYSVSREKKERFSLILESASTNQTSMYLCASSLAREQYFGPGTRLTVT.

The CDR3 loop is CASSWTDRYGYTF. The CDR3 DNA reads TGTGCCAGCAGCTGGACGGACCGCTATGGCTACACCTTC. This sequence joins TRBV7-8 and TRBJ1-2; D gene uncertain. V lost 4 bases and J 4 bases, leaving 10 bases between the germline ends. Germline CDR1 reads SGHVS; CDR2 reads FQNEAQ. The CDR3 covers 13 residues.

This chain joins TRBV5-5 and TRBJ1-3; D may be TRBD1 (5 bases). Germline V CDR1 and CDR2: SGHKS, YYEKEE (reference sequence). Trimming took 9 bases from V and 0 from J, leaving 28 bases between them. This CDR3 has 19 residues. CDR3 sequence reads: CATRLATGVPKTSGNTIYF. Here the CDR3 DNA reads TGTGCCACCAGGCTCGCTACGGGGGTGCCCAAAACCTCTGGAAACACCATATATTTT.

A few counts support this clonotype. V and J are TRBV7-2 and TRBJ2-3; D may be TRBD2 (5 bases). Germline CDR1 SGHTA, CDR2 FQGNSA. V lost 5 bases to trimming and J lost 0 bases, with 12 bases between them. The CDR3 consists of 15 residues. In nucleotides, the CDR3 is TGTGCCAGCAGCCGCCGGGGAATTAGCACAGATACGCAGTATTTT. As protein: CASSRRGISTDTQYF. The full variable domain, with the rest looked up from reference TRBV7-2 and TRBJ2-3, is GAGVSQSPSNKVTEKGKDVELRCDPISGHTALYWYRQSLGQGLEFLIYFQGNSAPDKSGLPSDRFSAERTGGSVSTLTIQRTQQEDSAVYLCASSRRGISTDTQYFGPGTRLTVL.

This clonotype showed up many times. The chain is built from TRBV6-2 or TRBV6-3 and TRBJ2-3; 10 bases fit TRBD2. The germline gives CDR1 MNHEY, CDR2 SVGEGT. The CDR3 contains 18 residues. V was clipped by 0 bases and J by 3 bases; unmatched bases: 9. The CDR3 bases are TGTGCCAGCAGTTACTCGCCACTAGCGGGAAGGGGTACAGATACGCAGTATTTT. Residues: CASSYSPLAGRGTDTQYF.

The J gene is TRBJ1-1, the V gene TRBV28; D is perhaps TRBD1 (6 bases). From germline, CDR1 is MDHEN and CDR2 SYDVKM. Trimming removed 5 bases at V and 3 bases at J, with 10 bases between. The CDR3 spans 13 residues. The CDR3 is CASSPHRDTEAFF. Here the CDR3 DNA reads TGTGCCAGCAGTCCTCACAGGGACACTGAAGCTTTCTTT.

This clonotype has ten or more counts. The V and J genes are TRBV7-9 and TRBJ2-1, with a weak D call TRBD1 (6 bases). CDR1 is SEHNR and CDR2 is FQNEAQ in the germline V gene (reference sequence). V gave up 1 base and J gave up 3 bases, with 7 bases separating them. This CDR3 is built from 14 residues. The CDR3 protein is CASSLGGHYNEQFF. The CDR3 DNA reads as TGTGCCAGCAGCTTAGGGGGACACTACAATGAGCAGTTCTTC.

This clonotype was detected a few times. The V gene is TRBV6-5, the J gene TRBJ1-1; no definite D call. The germline V gene encodes CDR1 MNHEY and CDR2 SVGAGI. This CDR3 has 13 residues. The V end was cut by 6 bases, the J end by 0 bases, with 8 bases between. Here the CDR3 DNA reads TGTGCCAGCAGCCGGACGGTGAACACTGAAGCTTTCTTT. Residues: CASSRTVNTEAFF.

In its sample, this clonotype was seen many times. The chain joins TRBV29-1 to TRBJ2-3; the match to TRBD2 covers 10 bases. The germline gives CDR1 SQVTM, CDR2 ANQGSEA. V was pared by 3 bases and J by 5 bases, with 5 bases of the junction left unmatched. This CDR3 comprises 14 residues. CDR3 nucleotides: TGCAGCGTTGACGGTAGCGGGAGGAGAGATACGCAGTATTTT. Protein sequence: CSVDGSGRRDTQYF.

The chain recombines TRBV28 with TRBJ1-1; D might be TRBD1 (5 bases). The CDR3 spans 15 residues. From germline, CDR1 is MDHEN and CDR2 SYDVKM. Trimming shortened V by 5 bases and J by 4 bases, and 17 bases separated the two germline ends. The CDR3: CASSPRVKLGTEAFF. In nucleotides, the CDR3 is TGTGCCAGCAGTCCCAGGGTAAAATTGGGCACTGAAGCTTTCTTT.

This clonotype appeared a few times. The chain links TRBV25-1 to TRBJ2-7, with TRBD1 matching 9 bases. The CDR3 sequence is 15 residues long. Trimming cost V 1 base and J 3 bases; bases outside gene matches: 4. The germline gives CDR1 MGHDK, CDR2 SYGVNS. CDR3 sequence reads: CASSESGGQGYEQYF. In DNA form, the CDR3 reads TGTGCCAGCAGTGAATCCGGGGGACAGGGCTACGAGCAGTACTTC.

The rearrangement uses TRBV12-3 or TRBV12-4 and TRBJ2-7, with D unclear. V dropped 4 bases and J dropped 2 bases, with 12 bases sitting between them. The CDR3 covers 14 residues. This chain's CDR3 is CASSSGLSTYEQYF. The CDR3 nucleotides are TGTGCCAGCAGTTCAGGTTTAAGTACCTACGAGCAGTACTTC.

The chain carries TRBV15 and TRBJ2-7; D is uncertain. Per the germline V gene, CDR1 is LNHNV and CDR2 is YYDKDF (reference sequence). This CDR3 has 13 amino acids. V dropped 0 bases and J dropped 5 bases, with 8 bases sitting between them. The CDR3 region has the DNA TGTGCCACCAGCAGAGATTGGATCCACGAGCAGTACTTC. The encoded protein is CATSRDWIHEQYF.

The V call is TRBV28, the J call TRBJ2-1, with D possibly being TRBD1 or TRBD2 (5 bases each). The V end was cut by 5 bases, the J end by 4 bases, with 15 bases between. The CDR3 contains 15 residues. Germline V gene data show CDR1 as MDHEN and CDR2 as SYDVKM. The CDR3 protein is CASSTTGTQYNEQFF. CDR3 DNA sequence: TGTGCCAGCAGTACTACCGGGACCCAATACAATGAGCAGTTCTTC.

The rearrangement uses TRBV28 and TRBJ2-7; the D gene is possibly TRBD1 (6 bases). Per the germline V gene, CDR1 is MDHEN and CDR2 is SYDVKM. This CDR3 has 15 residues. Trimming removed 5 bases at V and 2 bases at J, with 16 bases between. The CDR3 reads CASSPGQMSAYEQYF. CDR3 coding DNA: TGTGCCAGCAGTCCTGGACAGATGAGCGCCTACGAGCAGTACTTC. The whole variable domain, remainder taken from reference TRBV28 and TRBJ2-7, is DVKVTQSSRYLVKRTGEKVFLECVQDMDHENMFWYRQDPGLGLRLIYFSYDVKMKEKGDIPEGYSVSREKKERFSLILESASTNQTSMYLCASSPGQMSAYEQYFGPGTRLTVT.